This T cell receptor (beta chain) was recorded in a study of T-cell memory formation after mild COVID-19 (dated by TCRdb to 2020 to 2022). Broadly, across the study: TCR sequence clusters from the two donors were largely donor specific. In a couple of donors, T-cell clones that expanded and contracted after mild COVID-19 were followed by sequencing TCRalpha and TCRbeta repertoires longitudinally. The cohort was made up of two young adult volunteers, one female and one male, who were previously healthy. Broader findings and caveats from the paper: Some responding clones were detected in pre-infection memory, which suggested that pre-existing cross-reactive memory T cells had joined the SARS-CoV-2 response. From day 15 to 85, contracting clones showed balanced CD4/CD8 phenotypes, whereas a second wave of clones that expanded from day 15 to 37 leaned towards CD4+. Contracting CD4+ clones were found mainly in CM and EM memory subsets, while CD8+ clones were enriched in EMRA. Only a couple of mild cases were covered by the study, and larger cohorts that include severe cases with pre-infection samples were considered necessary. SARS-CoV-2 specificity of the second-wave clones peaking on day 37 was not confirmed.

Note on this clonotype: Its binding antigen is unknown. Base qualities are not recorded, but no much larger clone differs from it by a single base.

The germline V end is reduced by 4 bases and the J end by 3 bases; junction bases left unmatched: 1. Taken from cysteine to phenylalanine, the CDR3 has 13 residues. The kept DNA is CDR3 alone, 39 bases in frame from the first base. PBMCs were isolated by Ficoll-Paque density gradient centrifugation. The data were produced on an Illumina NovaSeq 6000. Using 5'RACE with constant-segment primers, TCRalpha and TCRbeta cDNA libraries were constructed, with sample barcodes and unique molecular identifiers added in the process. Trizol reagent was used to extract RNA from every sample. Amplification of the libraries took two PCR steps, and the second step added a second sample barcode plus Illumina TruSeq adapters. The libraries were sequenced on an Illumina NovaSeq using 2 x 150 bp paired-end reads. The study's own analysis went as follows. Demultiplexing of reads and collapsing into UMI-guided consensus sequences were performed with migec v1.2.7. Using mixcr v2.1.11, UMI consensuses were aligned to TRA and TRB V and J templates and then assembled into clonotypes. A clonotype was counted as expanded or contracted only when both edgeR and NoisET called the clonotype significant, with the noise models trained on biological replicates. For edgeR calls, the thresholds were a false discovery rate-adjusted p below 0.01 and a log2 fold-change of 1. PCA with hierarchical clustering of max-normalized trajectories of the 1000 most abundant clonotypes was used as exploratory dynamics analysis. The CD4 or CD8 phenotype of responding clones was assigned using the separately sequenced CD4+ and CD8+ repertoires. TCRdb reran the public reads through fastp at Q25 and MiXCR, keeping productive beta chains. One record per CDR3 amino acid sequence lists the most common genes and DNA. The V and J calls here are based on TCRdb, not the publication. This sample is represented by under 350,000 distinct CDR3 sequences; 15% to 20% of them were singletons. The ten top clones hold more than 20% of the sample.

This receptor chain uses TRBV12-3 or TRBV12-4 and TRBJ1-2; 8 junctional bases match TRBD1. Source material: PBMCs or a T cell subset sorted from them (not recorded which). The TCR originated in a man younger than 30 who had mild COVID-19 (a few samples of this study predate the infection). The sample titles of this study are shuffled in the database, so cell type and time point are left out; the donor was told from shared clones. Here is the DNA: TGTGCCAGCAGTTGGGGACAGGACTATGGCTACACCTTC. Its product reads: CASSWGQDYGYTF.